What follows is one T cell receptor (beta chain) and its context. The data originate from a study of blood T cell repertoires in COVID-19. At the level of the study: The cDNA or gDNA used as material had been derived from T cells, B-cell-depleted T cells, or PBMCs.

Using immunoSEQ multiplex PCR, the repertoire was profiled, and TCRdb retains in-frame clones only, with some absent. The table lists hundreds of thousands of clones, approximately 85% of them singletons. Germline V gene data show CDR1 as KGHSH and CDR2 as LQKENI. After removal of 1 base from V and 4 bases from J, the junction contained 10 bases not matched to a gene. The CDR3 contains 18 residues. Participants' reported clinical history set cohort assignment. The rearrangement links TRBV18 to TRBJ1-4; TRBD1 matches at 9 bases. Sequences were obtained from PBMCs or T cells enriched from blood (not recorded which). The TCR was taken from a woman in her 30s who had recovered from COVID-19. CDR3 amino acids: CASSPQLGTGTLNEKLFF. The CDR3 nucleotides are TGTGCCAGCTCACCACAATTGGGGACAGGGACCCTTAATGAAAAACTGTTTTTT.